The 10 T cell receptor beta chains below come from one sample, sequenced in a study of cytomegalovirus exposure and HLA in healthy donors. 13 Jbeta primers and 60 Vbeta primers were used for the PCR. The repertoire was sequenced with immunoSEQ multiplex PCR; TCRdb's copy has only in-frame clones and lacks some. This table holds 150,000 to 200,000 clones, around three quarters found once. The sample was PBMCs. Every receptor here comes from a middle-aged woman in good health and CMV-seronegative.

The V call is TRBV5-1, the J call TRBJ1-2; D might be TRBD1 (5 bases). CDR3 length: 15 residues. The germline gives CDR1 SGHRS, CDR2 YFSETQ. The V gene lost 0 bases and the J gene lost 4 bases, with 13 bases spanning the gap. CDR3 amino acids: CASSLAEGVPYGYTF. In DNA, the CDR3 is TGCGCCAGCAGCTTGGCGGAAGGGGTCCCCTATGGCTACACCTTC.

This clone was recorded once. The chain employs TRBV15 and TRBJ2-5, with a tentative D call TRBD2 (7 bases). The CDR3 has 14 amino acids. CDR1 LNHNV and CDR2 YYDKDF come from the germline V gene (reference sequence). Trimming stripped 1 base from V and 5 bases from J, with 11 bases between. CDR3 in amino acids: CATSRVRGPETQYF. The CDR3 nucleotides read TGTGCCACCAGCAGAGTGCGGGGGCCGGAGACCCAGTACTTC.

The rearrangement uses TRBV4-1 and TRBJ2-1; perhaps TRBD1 as D (6 bases). The CDR3 extends over 13 amino acids. Germline loops: CDR1 MGHRA, CDR2 YSYEKL. V was trimmed by 0 bases and J by 9 bases, leaving 9 bases between them. CDR3 amino acids: CASSQDQDSEQFF. CDR3 in DNA: TGCGCCAGCAGCCAAGATCAGGACAGTGAGCAGTTCTTC.

This chain joins TRBV4-2 and TRBJ1-4; perhaps TRBD1 as D (6 bases). CDR3 length: 16 residues. Per germline, CDR1 LGHNA and CDR2 YNFKEQ. V was pared by 0 bases and J by 10 bases, with 18 bases between. The chain's CDR3 is CASSQDRRRGGVKLFF. The CDR3 DNA is TGTGCCAGCAGCCAAGATCGGAGGAGGGGGGGGGTAAAACTGTTTTTT.

This sequence joins TRBV5-4 and TRBJ2-3; possibly TRBD2 for D (7 bases). Germline assignment: CDR1 SGHNT and CDR2 YYREEE (reference sequence). Between the trimmed V and J ends, which lost 1 base and 4 bases, there was a span of 19 bases. The CDR3 spans 17 residues. The CDR3 loop is CASSLTLQGGRADTQYF. The CDR3 DNA follows: TGTGCCAGCAGCTTGACTCTACAGGGTGGGAGGGCAGATACGCAGTATTTT.

This clone came up a few times. V and J are TRBV10-3 and TRBJ1-1; 7 bases are a match to TRBD1. V dropped 6 bases and J dropped 1; count of bases not matched to a gene: 8. This CDR3 contains 15 residues. Germline lookup yields CDR1 ENHRY and CDR2 SYGVKD. The CDR3 DNA reads as TGTGCCATCAGGACAGGGTGGGAATCGAACACTGAAGCTTTCTTT. The encoded protein is CAIRTGWESNTEAFF.

The CDR3 loop is CSAHEALGGYTF. The CDR3 DNA reads as TGCAGCGCCCACGAGGCACTTGGCGGCTACACCTTC. The chain uses TRBV29-1 and TRBJ1-2; D not resolved. This CDR3 has 12 residues. Germline-derived CDR1 and CDR2 are SQVTM and ANQGSEA. Trimming removed 7 bases at V and 8 bases at J, with 17 bases between.

CDR3 sequence: CASSGTGGKQYF. DNA for the CDR3: TGTGCCAGCAGCGGAACCGGGGGTAAGCAGTACTTC. The chain carries TRBV9 and TRBJ2-5, with D possibly being TRBD2 (6 bases). Germline CDR1 and CDR2: SGDLS and YYNGEE. The CDR3 loop spans 12 amino acids. The V and J ends lost 3 bases and 11 bases respectively, with 14 bases between them.

V is TRBV7-2 and J is TRBJ2-1; TRBD2 aligns across 11 bases. The trim removed 6 bases at V and 5 bases at J, leaving 6 bases unmatched. Germline CDR1 is SGHTA and CDR2 is FQGNSA. The CDR3 has 15 amino acids. In DNA, the CDR3 is TGTGCCAGCAGTCCGGGACTAGCGGCAAACAATGAGCAGTTCTTC. It is translated as CASSPGLAANNEQFF.

The chain joins TRBV15 to TRBJ1-6; perhaps TRBD1 as D (5 bases). V was cut by 3 bases and J by 5 bases, with 14 bases left in between. Germline V gives CDR1 LNHNV, CDR2 YYDKDF (reference sequence). The CDR3 has 16 residues. CDR3 in amino acids: CATSRTTGHNNSPLHF. The CDR3 region has the DNA TGTGCCACCAGCAGGACGACCGGACACAATAATTCACCCCTCCACTTT.